The rows below give T cell receptor beta chains drawn from one sample of a study of blood T cell repertoires in COVID-19. TCRdb keeps only in-frame clones here, not all; method: immunoSEQ multiplex PCR. The sample consists of 56,000 or so clones, about 85% of them appearing once. Sequencing input: peripheral blood. These receptors all stem from a man aged 50 to 59 with acute or convalescent COVID-19. Both conserved end residues are trimmed from each CDR3. The size of a clone is reported for some rows only, either as once, few or many, or as a class for expanded clones.

clone_size,v_call,j_call,cdr3_aa
NA,TRBV12-3/TRBV12-4,TRBJ2-5,ASGRFQETQY
few,TRBV6-5,TRBJ1-1,ASSLQGIDVTEAF
NA,TRBV2,TRBJ1-5,ASRPDRNGHSNQPQH
NA,TRBV29-1,TRBJ1-2,TITGDGYT
NA,TRBV19,TRBJ2-3,ASSTGLVRSDTQY
once,TRBV15,TRBJ1-4,ATSSSGQGGVNEKLF
NA,TRBV6-5,TRBJ2-3,ASSYSQGGTDTQY
NA,TRBV5-6,TRBJ2-7,ASSLSGRASYEQY
NA,TRBV27,TRBJ1-6,ASRGGGQGSSPLH
NA,TRBV5-1,TRBJ1-4,ASSLGTGGVYEKLF
NA,TRBV7-8,TRBJ2-2,ASSPRGLAGVNTGELF
NA,TRBV7-9,TRBJ1-3,ASSSRDRGISGNTIY
few,TRBV9,TRBJ1-1,ASSVDPGVNTEAF
NA,TRBV5-1,TRBJ1-5,ASSLGGGDQPQH
NA,TRBV7-3,TRBJ2-2,ASSLGGSGGELF
NA,TRBV6-5,TRBJ2-7,ASSYEVNSYEQY
NA,TRBV6-2/TRBV6-3,TRBJ1-2,ASSSFGAMNYGYT
NA,TRBV5-1,TRBJ2-3,ASSRDSQDTQY
NA,TRBV2,TRBJ1-5,ASRRQGFDQPQH
NA,TRBV5-4,TRBJ2-5,ASSLGQSQGETQY
NA,TRBV7-6,TRBJ2-3,ASSLEAGATTDTQY
NA,TRBV15,TRBJ2-1,ATSRDLQYNEQF
NA,TRBV7-9,TRBJ2-7,ASSLVGRGYEQY
few,TRBV28,TRBJ1-3,ASSTRIDSGGSLY
NA,TRBV4-1,TRBJ1-4,ASSQDDREPNEKLF
NA,TRBV11-2,TRBJ1-3,ASSFRGAANFWTGNTIY
NA,TRBV5-6,TRBJ2-5,ASSLLGGRAEETQY
NA,TRBV5-5,TRBJ2-1,ASFSTGTVTYNEQF
NA,TRBV6-5,TRBJ1-4,ASSYSGSSTNEKLF
few,TRBV7-6,TRBJ1-1,ASSREGGLMNTEAF
NA,TRBV28,TRBJ2-7,ASSFGSRGRDGPSYEQY
NA,TRBV6-5,TRBJ1-6,ASSYYLQGSNSPLH
NA,TRBV30,TRBJ2-5,AWSGDWIQETQY
NA,TRBV7-8,TRBJ1-1,ASSLRTGVTSEAF
once,TRBV10-1,TRBJ2-1,ASSKDNYNEQF
few,TRBV5-1,TRBJ1-4,ASSLDGEFGEKLF
NA,TRBV11-2,TRBJ2-1,ASSLGTSGVYNEQF
NA,TRBV3-1/TRBV3-2,TRBJ2-3,ASSRSITSGGALDTQY
NA,TRBV6-6,TRBJ1-2,ASSYSPGGDYGYT
NA,TRBV6-6,TRBJ2-5,ASSAPSEETQY
NA,TRBV4-1,TRBJ2-1,ASSQVWGDNEQF
NA,TRBV19,TRBJ1-1,ASRMGQVFTEAF
once,TRBV30,TRBJ1-4,AWAPLGREKLF